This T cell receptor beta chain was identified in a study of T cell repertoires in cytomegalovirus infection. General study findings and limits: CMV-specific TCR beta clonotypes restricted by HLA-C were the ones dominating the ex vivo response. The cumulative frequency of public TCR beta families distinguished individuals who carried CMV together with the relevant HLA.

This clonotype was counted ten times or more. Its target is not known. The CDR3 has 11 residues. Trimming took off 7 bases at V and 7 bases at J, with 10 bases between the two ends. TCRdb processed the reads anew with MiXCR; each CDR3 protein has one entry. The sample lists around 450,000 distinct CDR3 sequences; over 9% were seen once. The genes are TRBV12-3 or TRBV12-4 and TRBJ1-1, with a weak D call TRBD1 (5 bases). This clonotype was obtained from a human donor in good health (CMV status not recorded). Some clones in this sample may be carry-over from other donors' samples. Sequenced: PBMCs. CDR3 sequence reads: CASTLDSEAFF. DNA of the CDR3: TGTGCCAGCACCCTCGACAGTGAAGCTTTCTTT.